Following are 18 T cell receptor beta chains from one sample sequenced in a study of T cell responses to AZD1222 COVID-19 vaccine. The method was immunoSEQ multiplex PCR; TCRdb's version includes in-frame clones alone and lacks a portion of them. Of 100,000 to 150,000 clones listed, 80% to 95% are singletons. Source: peripheral blood, taken 28 days after the second dose of the MenACWY control vaccine. Source of these receptors: an adult who received the MenACWY meningococcal vaccine as a control.

J is TRBJ1-2 and V is TRBV18, with 7 bases that match TRBD1. The germline V gene has CDR1 KGHSH and CDR2 LQKENI. The CDR3 spans 17 residues. V was clipped by 5 bases and J by 0 bases; unmatched bases: 12. CDR3 amino acids: CASSGETGTEANYGYTF. CDR3 sequence (DNA): TGTGCCAGCTCAGGAGAGACCGGGACAGAAGCTAACTATGGCTACACCTTC.

This chain links TRBV27 with TRBJ2-3; D unclear. V lost 6 bases to trimming and J lost 7 bases, with 17 bases between them. The CDR3 has 14 amino acids. From germline, CDR1 is MNHEY and CDR2 SMNVEV (reference sequence). The CDR3: CASSPQTVWNTQYF. DNA of the CDR3: TGTGCCAGCAGCCCCCAAACCGTTTGGAATACGCAGTATTTT.

The chain joins TRBV9 to TRBJ2-7, with 8 bases identical to TRBD2. Per germline, CDR1 SGDLS and CDR2 YYNGEE. The CDR3 loop spans 16 amino acids. V was pared by 4 bases and J by 7 bases, with 16 bases of the junction left unmatched. The CDR3 region has the DNA TGTGCCAGCAGCCCTAAACAGTCTGGGACTAGAGGGGAGCAGTACGTC. As protein: CASSPKQSGTRGEQYV.

The V and J genes are TRBV19 and TRBJ1-2; D possibly corresponds to TRBD1 (6 bases). Trimming took off 2 bases at V and 4 bases at J, with 17 bases between the two ends. The germline gives CDR1 LNHDA, CDR2 SQIVND (reference sequence). The CDR3 totals 16 residues. The CDR3, as DNA: TGTGCCAGTAGTATAACCCTCGGACAGATCCGCTATGGCTACACCTTC. Translated: CASSITLGQIRYGYTF.

This chain joins TRBV7-3 and TRBJ2-2, with 7 bases that match TRBD2. Germline loops: CDR1 SGHTA, CDR2 FQGTGA. This CDR3 is 18 amino acids long. The V gene end was trimmed by 5 bases and the J gene end by 3 bases; junction bases not matched to a gene: 15. The CDR3: CASSQTQTSVLDTGELFF. The CDR3 DNA follows: TGTGCCAGCAGCCAGACCCAAACTAGCGTGCTAGACACCGGGGAGCTGTTTTTT.

This chain uses TRBV12-3 or TRBV12-4 with TRBJ2-5; D not resolved. V was pared by 5 bases and J by 1 base, with 8 bases between. The CDR3 loop spans 13 amino acids. In nucleotides, the CDR3 is TGTGCCAGCAGTCGCTGGCGCCAAGAGACCCAGTACTTC. Amino acid sequence: CASSRWRQETQYF.

The rearrangement links TRBV28 to TRBJ1-5; 9 bases are shared with TRBD1. The CDR3 contains 19 residues. With 3 bases clipped from V and 4 bases from J, the junction kept 16 bases outside the gene matches. Germline loops: CDR1 MDHEN, CDR2 SYDVKM. CDR3 DNA sequence: TGTGCCAGCAGTTTGGATCGCGTACCCCGGGACAGGGCAAATCAGCCCCAGCATTTT. This encodes CASSLDRVPRDRANQPQHF.

CDR3 region: CASSQLDRGQNGYTF. In nucleotides, the CDR3 is TGTGCCAGCAGTCAACTGGACAGGGGGCAGAATGGCTACACCTTC. The gene calls are TRBV28 and TRBJ1-2, with 11 bases lining up with TRBD1. Germline CDR1 reads MDHEN; CDR2 reads SYDVKM. CDR3 length equals 15 residues. J was trimmed by 6 bases and V by 5 bases; bases with no gene match: 8.

This clone has just one count. The chain is built from TRBV6-5 and TRBJ2-3, with TRBD2 matching 8 bases. Germline V CDR1 and CDR2: MNHEY, SVGAGI. This CDR3 contains 15 residues. Trimming removed 7 bases from V and 4 bases from J; junction bases left unmatched: 10. CDR3: CASTEREFSPDTQYF. Written as DNA, the CDR3 is TGTGCCAGCACCGAGCGGGAGTTTTCTCCAGATACGCAGTATTTT.

The rearrangement uses TRBV5-5 and TRBJ2-6; 10 nucleotides align to TRBD1. The CDR3 loop spans 16 amino acids. After removal of 4 bases from V and 2 bases from J, the junction contained 3 bases not matched to a gene. Germline CDR1 SGHKS, CDR2 YYEKEE (reference sequence). The CDR3 loop reads CASSRQGAPGANVLTF. The CDR3 nucleotides are TGTGCCAGCAGCCGACAGGGGGCGCCTGGGGCCAACGTCCTGACTTTC.

The V and J genes are TRBV14 and TRBJ1-3; D is uncertain. V was cut by 2 bases and J by 0 bases, with 5 bases left in between. CDR3 size: 14 residues. The germline CDR1 and CDR2 sequences are SGHDN and FVKESK. The CDR3, as DNA: TGTGCCAGCAGCCAATTGAACTCTGGAAACACCATATATTTT. Amino acids: CASSQLNSGNTIYF.

The chain links TRBV13 to TRBJ1-1; D not certain. V shed 3 bases and J shed 4 bases, with 9 bases lying between them. This CDR3 is built from 13 residues. CDR1 is PRHDT and CDR2 is FYEKMQ in the germline V gene (reference sequence). The DNA of the CDR3 is TGTGCCAGCAGCTTGGGGTCGAGCACTGAAGCTTTCTTT. It encodes CASSLGSSTEAFF. Combining the CDR3 with reference TRBV13 and TRBJ1-1 gives the whole variable domain AAGVIQSPRHLIKEKRETATLKCYPIPRHDTVYWYQQGPGQDPQFLISFYEKMQSDKGSIPDRFSAQQFSDYHSELNMSSLELGDSALYFCASSLGSSTEAFFGQGTRLTVV.

This chain uses TRBV4-3 with TRBJ2-5; D is undetermined. The CDR3 totals 14 residues. In germline, CDR1 is LGHNA, CDR2 YSLEER. Trimming stripped 4 bases from V and 1 base from J, with 10 bases between. In DNA, the CDR3 is TGCGCCAGCAGCCCTTACAGCTCCCAAGAGACCCAGTACTTC. It translates to CASSPYSSQETQYF.

The chain couples TRBV6-5 to TRBJ2-5, with TRBD2 identical over 11 bases. V shed 4 bases, J shed 5 bases, and the junction held 6 bases outside the gene matches. Germline-derived CDR1 and CDR2 are MNHEY and SVGAGI. The CDR3 has 15 amino acids. The CDR3 region is CASSSRLAGRETQYF. For the CDR3, the DNA is TGTGCCAGCAGTTCTAGACTAGCGGGGCGCGAGACCCAGTACTTC.

V gene TRBV12-3 or TRBV12-4 combines with J gene TRBJ2-3, with D maybe TRBD2 (6 bases). V dropped 6 bases and J dropped 7 bases, with 14 bases sitting between them. The CDR3 length is 13 residues. CDR3 protein: CASSGGPHHTQYF. In DNA, the CDR3 is TGTGCCAGCAGCGGGGGACCACACCATACGCAGTATTTT.

The CDR3 reads CASSQDLSGELFF. The CDR3 nucleotides read TGTGCCAGCAGCCAAGATCTGAGCGGGGAGCTGTTTTTT. This sequence joins TRBV3-1 (or the pseudogene TRBV3-2) and TRBJ2-2, with D unclear. Germline-derived CDR1 and CDR2 are LGHDT and YNNKEL (reference sequence). The CDR3 loop spans 13 amino acids. Between the trimmed V and J ends, which lost 0 bases and 7 bases, there was a span of 6 bases.

The rearrangement links TRBV9 to TRBJ2-7; 12 bases fit TRBD1. V shed 4 bases, J shed 6 bases, and the junction held 17 bases outside the gene matches. This CDR3 is built from 18 residues. The germline CDR1 and CDR2 sequences are SGDLS and YYNGEE. CDR3 nucleotide sequence: TGTGCCAGCAGCCCACGCGCCCGCCCGGGACAGGGGGCCGTCGAGCAGTACTTC. Translated: CASSPRARPGQGAVEQYF.

The chain links TRBV6-2 or TRBV6-3 to TRBJ2-1; a possible D gene is TRBD2 (6 bases). Trimming took 2 bases from V and 5 from J, leaving 19 bases between them. Germline V gives CDR1 MNHEY, CDR2 SVGEGT. The CDR3 has 17 residues. CDR3 sequence reads: CASSYLRLALNNNEQFF. CDR3 in DNA: TGTGCCAGCAGTTACCTCCGGCTAGCGCTTAACAACAATGAGCAGTTCTTC.